One and the same sample provided the 29 T cell receptor beta chains below, sequenced in a study of T cell changes during pregnancy in multiple sclerosis. The data were produced by immunoSEQ multiplex PCR, yet TCRdb's version contains in-frame clones alone and is incomplete. Among around 53,000 clones listed, about 90% were seen once. The material was CD4+ T cells from peripheral blood mononuclear cells, obtained after pregnancy. The source of these receptors is a female donor with multiple sclerosis, enrolled in a pregnancy study.

The DNA for the CDR3 is TGTGCCAGCAGCTTCGGAGGGGCAGATACGCAGTATTTT. Its protein product is CASSFGGADTQYF. This chain connects TRBV5-5 to TRBJ2-3; possibly TRBD2 for D (6 bases). This CDR3 is built from 13 residues. CDR1 is SGHKS, CDR2 YYEKEE, per germline (reference sequence). Trimming shortened V by 2 bases and J by 4 bases, and 8 bases separated the two germline ends. Full variable domain (remainder filled in from reference TRBV5-5 and TRBJ2-3): DAGVTQSPTHLIKTRGQQVTLRCSPISGHKSVSWYQQVLGQGPQFIFQYYEKEERGRGNFPDRFSARQFPNYSSELNVNALLLGDSALYLCASSFGGADTQYFGPGTRLTVL.

The V and J genes are TRBV5-1 and TRBJ1-1, with 7 bases lining up with TRBD1. The CDR3 extends over 15 amino acids. The germline V gene encodes CDR1 SGHRS and CDR2 YFSETQ. V lost 0 bases to trimming and J lost 2 bases; unmatched junction nucleotides: 4. In DNA, the CDR3 is TGCGCCAGCAGCTTGGTACAGGGGTCCAACACTGAAGCTTTCTTT. Translating it yields CASSLVQGSNTEAFF. Variable domain in full (rest from reference TRBV5-1 and TRBJ1-1): KAGVTQTPRYLIKTRGQQVTLSCSPISGHRSVSWYQQTPGQGLQFLFEYFSETQRNKGNFPGRFSGRQFSNSRSEMNVSTLELGDSALYLCASSLVQGSNTEAFFGQGTRLTVV.

This chain uses TRBV19 with TRBJ2-3; 11 bases fit TRBD2. Germline CDR1 is LNHDA and CDR2 is SQIVND (reference sequence). This CDR3 region has 16 residues. J lost 1 base, V lost 4 bases, and 4 bases had no gene match. The CDR3 region is CASSTSLAGGTDTQYF. In DNA, the CDR3 is TGTGCCAGTAGTACCTCACTAGCGGGGGGCACAGATACGCAGTATTTT. The full variable domain, with the rest looked up from reference TRBV19 and TRBJ2-3, is DGGITQSPKYLFRKEGQNVTLSCEQNLNHDAMYWYRQDPGQGLRLIYYSQIVNDFQKGDIAEGYSVSREKKESFPLTVTSAQKNPTAFYLCASSTSLAGGTDTQYFGPGTRLTVL.

The rearrangement joins TRBV7-6 to TRBJ2-3; 10 bases map to TRBD2. V lost 4 bases, J lost 8 bases, and 6 bases stayed unmatched. Germline values: CDR1 SGHVS, CDR2 FNYEAQ. This CDR3 comprises 14 residues. CDR3 in amino acids: CASSSSPSGGTQYF. CDR3 sequence (DNA): TGTGCCAGCAGCTCGAGCCCTAGCGGGGGTACGCAGTATTTT. Full variable domain (remainder filled in from reference TRBV7-6 and TRBJ2-3): GAGVSQSPRYKVTKRGQDVALRCDPISGHVSLYWYRQALGQGPEFLTYFNYEAQQDKSGLPNDRFSAERPEGSISTLTIQRTEQRDSAMYRCASSSSPSGGTQYFGPGTRLTVL.

This sequence joins TRBV9 and TRBJ2-1; the D gene is possibly TRBD1 (6 bases). The CDR3 loop spans 16 amino acids. V was clipped by 0 bases and J by 7 bases, with 17 bases between them. The germline CDR1 and CDR2 sequences are SGDLS and YYNGEE. The CDR3 is CASSVVSGQIPNEQFF. For the CDR3, the DNA is TGTGCCAGCAGCGTAGTGAGCGGACAGATCCCAAATGAGCAGTTCTTC.

This clone was seen only once. The J gene is TRBJ1-5, the V gene TRBV4-2, with 7 bases matching TRBD1. Per the germline V gene, CDR1 is LGHNA and CDR2 is YNFKEQ. There are 18 residues in the CDR3. Trimming at V came to 1 base and at J to 5 bases, leaving 14 bases not matched to a gene. CDR3 protein: CASSQGTGQAGVDQPQHF. The CDR3 DNA reads as TGTGCCAGCAGCCAAGGGACAGGACAAGCAGGAGTCGATCAGCCCCAGCATTTT.

The gene calls are TRBV5-6 and TRBJ2-2, with D unresolved. CDR1 and CDR2 (germline): SGHDT, YYEEEE. The ends were cut back, 5 bases at V and 2 bases at J, with 7 bases in the middle. The CDR3 totals 13 residues. The CDR3 sequence: CASSVVNTGELFF. For the CDR3, the DNA is TGTGCCAGCAGTGTCGTAAACACCGGGGAGCTGTTTTTT.

The gene calls are TRBV6-5 and TRBJ1-1; 7 nucleotides line up with TRBD1. V was clipped by 6 bases and J by 7 bases; unmatched bases: 5. The V gene's germline CDR1 is MNHEY and CDR2 SVGAGI. CDR3 size: 12 residues. CDR3 sequence reads: CASRSGQREAFF. Written as DNA, the CDR3 is TGTGCCAGCAGATCGGGACAGCGTGAAGCTTTCTTT.

The V and J genes are TRBV19 and TRBJ1-6, with TRBD1 identical over 8 bases. Germline V gene data show CDR1 as LNHDA and CDR2 as SQIVND (reference sequence). The CDR3 contains 15 residues. The trim removed 7 bases at V and 6 bases at J, leaving 8 bases unmatched. CDR3 DNA: TGTGCCAGTAACCCGACAGGGGCCCCTAATTCACCCCTCCACTTT. It codes for CASNPTGAPNSPLHF.

This clone was picked up one time. The J gene is TRBJ1-6, the V gene TRBV7-2; TRBD1 agrees at 10 bases. V lost 2 bases, J lost 5 bases, and 3 bases stayed unmatched. The CDR3 sequence is 16 residues long. The germline gives CDR1 SGHTA, CDR2 FQGNSA. DNA for the CDR3: TGTGCCAGCAGCTTAAGACAGGGGGCTAATAATTCACCCCTCCACTTT. Translated, it gives CASSLRQGANNSPLHF.

The chain recombines TRBV6-1 with TRBJ2-5; TRBD1 is a possible D gene (6 bases). The CDR3 totals 13 residues. V shed 7 bases and J shed 1 base, with 10 bases lying between them. Per germline, CDR1 MNHNS and CDR2 SASEGT. The CDR3 region is CASIRGFQETQYF. In nucleotides, the CDR3 is TGTGCCAGCATCAGGGGATTCCAAGAGACCCAGTACTTC.

The rearrangement uses TRBV2 and TRBJ2-7; D is undetermined. The CDR3 extends over 9 amino acids. CDR1 SNHLY and CDR2 FYNNEI come from the germline V gene. CDR3 DNA sequence: TGTGATAGCTACTACGAGCAGTACTTC. Amino acid sequence: CDSYYEQYF. Based on the CDR3 plus reference TRBV2 and TRBJ2-7, the full variable domain is EPEVTQTPSHQVTQMGQEVILRCVPISNHLYFYWYRQILGQKVEFLVSFYNNEISEKSEIFDDQFSVERPDGSNFTLKIRSTKLEDSAMYFCDSYYEQYFGPGTRLTVT.

CDR3 loop: CASSQLATSYNEQFF. The CDR3 coding sequence is TGTGCCAGCAGCCAACTAGCGACCTCCTACAATGAGCAGTTCTTC. This chain connects TRBV7-3 to TRBJ2-1; 7 bases align to TRBD2. CDR1 is SGHTA, CDR2 FQGTGA, per germline. This CDR3 is 15 amino acids long. V shed 5 bases and J 0 bases; nucleotides not matched to a gene: 4. Using reference TRBV7-3 and TRBJ2-1 for the parts outside the CDR3, the full variable domain is GAGVSQTPSNKVTEKGKYVELRCDPISGHTALYWYRQSLGQGPEFLIYFQGTGAADDSGLPNDRFFAVRPEGSVSTLKIQRTERGDSAVYLCASSQLATSYNEQFFGPGTRLTVL.

V usage is TRBV6-5 and J usage is TRBJ1-3, with 8 bases aligning to TRBD1. The J segment lost 6 bases and the V segment lost 4 bases, leaving 11 bases of the junction unmatched. In germline, CDR1 is MNHEY, CDR2 SVGAGI. There are 16 residues in the CDR3. CDR3 DNA: TGTGCCAGCAGTTTCAGAGCCGGGACAGGACAAAACACCATATATTTT. Encoded protein: CASSFRAGTGQNTIYF.

The table lists this clone with a count of one. J is TRBJ2-1 and V is TRBV6-5, with 8 positions matching TRBD1. Germline V lookup: CDR1 MNHEY, CDR2 SVGAGI. The CDR3 runs to 16 residues. V dropped 4 bases and J dropped 8; count of bases not matched to a gene: 13. CDR3 amino acids: CASSSPDRVGRDEQFF. The CDR3 nucleotides read TGTGCCAGCAGTTCGCCGGACAGGGTAGGAAGGGATGAGCAGTTCTTC.

Here the CDR3 reads CASSVTGPYNEQFF. In DNA form, the CDR3 reads TGTGCCAGCAGCGTGACAGGGCCATACAATGAGCAGTTCTTC. The rearrangement joins TRBV9 to TRBJ2-1, with 7 bases aligning to TRBD1. Per germline, CDR1 SGDLS and CDR2 YYNGEE. The CDR3 has 14 residues. The junction had 3 bases not matched to a gene; V was cut back by 2 bases and J by 4 bases.

The rearrangement uses TRBV2 and TRBJ1-2, with TRBD1 matching 9 bases. The CDR3 consists of 14 residues. The V segment lost 6 bases and the J segment 7 bases; nucleotides outside the gene matches: 9. Germline CDR1 and CDR2: SNHLY and FYNNEI. CDR3 DNA sequence: TGTGCCAGCAGGGGACTACAGGGGGCGGGTGGCTACACCTTC. This translates into CASRGLQGAGGYTF.

The chain couples TRBV14 to TRBJ2-1, with 8 bases lining up with TRBD2. This CDR3 comprises 15 residues. Per the germline V gene, CDR1 is SGHDN and CDR2 is FVKESK. Trimming cost V 4 bases and J 4 bases; bases outside gene matches: 6. The chain's CDR3 is CASSPIRGGYNEQFF. The CDR3 nucleotides read TGTGCCAGCAGCCCTATTCGGGGGGGTTACAATGAGCAGTTCTTC.

V and J are TRBV5-1 and TRBJ2-7, with D possibly TRBD2 on 6 matching bases. Germline V lookup: CDR1 SGHRS, CDR2 YFSETQ. The CDR3 consists of 14 residues. V was cut by 4 bases and J by 2 bases, with 13 bases left in between. CDR3 in DNA: TGCGCCAGCAGCGCCAAAACTAGCACCTACGAGCAGTACTTC. Its protein is CASSAKTSTYEQYF.

This chain joins TRBV6-5 and TRBJ2-1, with 9 nucleotides matching TRBD2. Germline lookup yields CDR1 MNHEY and CDR2 SVGAGI. The CDR3 has 14 residues. With 5 bases clipped from V and 8 bases from J, the junction kept 7 bases outside the gene matches. The CDR3 loop is CASSESGGLYEQFF. CDR3 sequence (DNA): TGTGCCAGCAGTGAGAGCGGGGGGTTGTATGAGCAGTTCTTC.

This chain connects TRBV9 to TRBJ2-5; D is perhaps TRBD1 (6 bases). The ends were cut back, 0 bases at V and 5 bases at J, with 11 bases in the middle. The CDR3 sequence is 14 residues long. Germline V gene lookup returns CDR1 SGDLS and CDR2 YYNGEE. CDR3 nucleotides: TGTGCCAGCAGCGTAGTGGGGGCTGGGGAGACCCAGTACTTC. This codes for CASSVVGAGETQYF.

This chain joins TRBV19 and TRBJ1-6, with 8 positions matching TRBD1. CDR1 LNHDA and CDR2 SQIVND come from the germline V gene (reference sequence). With 3 bases clipped from V and 4 bases from J, the junction kept 5 bases outside the gene matches. This CDR3 region has 16 residues. CDR3 nucleotide sequence: TGTGCCAGTAGTATCGGACAGGGAGAGTATAATTCACCCCTCCACTTT. Translated: CASSIGQGEYNSPLHF. Combining the CDR3 with reference TRBV19 and TRBJ1-6 gives the whole variable domain DGGITQSPKYLFRKEGQNVTLSCEQNLNHDAMYWYRQDPGQGLRLIYYSQIVNDFQKGDIAEGYSVSREKKESFPLTVTSAQKNPTAFYLCASSIGQGEYNSPLHFGNGTRLTVT.

The chain links TRBV19 to TRBJ1-5; the D is unclear. CDR1 and CDR2 (germline): LNHDA, SQIVND (reference sequence). The CDR3 spans 14 residues. Trimming shortened V by 7 bases and J by 11 bases, and 21 bases separated the two germline ends. The CDR3 region is CASTVPGIQMSQHF. The DNA for the CDR3 is TGTGCCAGTACCGTGCCGGGGATACAGATGTCCCAGCATTTT. The full variable domain, completed using reference TRBV19 and TRBJ1-5, is DGGITQSPKYLFRKEGQNVTLSCEQNLNHDAMYWYRQDPGQGLRLIYYSQIVNDFQKGDIAEGYSVSREKKESFPLTVTSAQKNPTAFYLCASTVPGIQMSQHFGDGTRLSIL.

This clone has only one observation. The chain couples TRBV6-1 to TRBJ1-3, with 8 bases lining up with TRBD1. CDR1 is MNHNS and CDR2 is SASEGT in the germline V gene. The CDR3 has 15 residues. The J segment lost 7 bases and the V segment lost 2 bases, leaving 7 bases of the junction unmatched. CDR3 coding DNA: TGTGCCAGCAGTGAAACGGCAGGGGGCACGAACACCATATATTTT. Its translation: CASSETAGGTNTIYF.

A few counts support this clone. The chain carries TRBV9 and TRBJ2-2; TRBD2 aligns across 15 bases. Germline CDR1 and CDR2: SGDLS and YYNGEE. Unmatched junction bases numbered 13, after V lost 3 bases and J lost 4 bases. The CDR3 length is 20 residues. The DNA for the CDR3 is TGTGCCAGCAGCGCTCGCCCCGGGACTAGCGGGGGGACCAGCACCGGGGAGCTGTTTTTT. This sequence encodes CASSARPGTSGGTSTGELFF.

The chain employs TRBV6-5 and TRBJ2-1, with D tentatively TRBD2 (5 bases). There are 16 residues in the CDR3. Trimming removed 0 bases from V and 4 bases from J, with 13 bases in between. Germline CDR1 and CDR2: MNHEY and SVGAGI. CDR3 coding DNA: TGTGCCAGCAGTTACTCTACTAGTCCTTCGTACAATGAGCAGTTCTTC. The encoded protein is CASSYSTSPSYNEQFF.

DNA for the CDR3: TGTGCCAGCAGGAGACAGGGACAGGGAAGAAACACCATATATTTT. Translation: CASRRQGQGRNTIYF. This chain connects TRBV6-5 to TRBJ1-3, with 9 nucleotides matching TRBD1. Trimming at V came to 6 bases and at J to 5 bases, leaving 8 bases not matched to a gene. The CDR3 is made up of 15 amino acids. The germline CDR1 and CDR2 sequences are MNHEY and SVGAGI.

The chain couples TRBV2 to TRBJ2-2, with 10 bases aligning to TRBD2. With 8 bases clipped from V and 4 bases from J, the junction kept 10 bases outside the gene matches. CDR3 length equals 16 residues. From germline, CDR1 is SNHLY and CDR2 FYNNEI. Written as DNA, the CDR3 is TGTGCCAGCTCACTCACTAGCGGGGTTTCCACCGGGGAGCTGTTTTTT. It yields the protein CASSLTSGVSTGELFF.

This clone appeared once. The chain combines TRBV18 with TRBJ1-2; D is ambiguous. V dropped 1 base and J dropped 3 bases, with 6 bases sitting between them. From germline, CDR1 is KGHSH and CDR2 LQKENI. There are 13 residues in the CDR3. The CDR3 region has the DNA TGTGCCAGCTCACCACATTATCACTATGGCTACACCTTC. This gives the protein CASSPHYHYGYTF.